The T cell receptor (beta chain) described here comes from a study of blood T cells in healthy people across ages. Together with a sample-barcoded 5' primer, a J-beta primer mix was included in a second PCR lasting roughly 6 to 12 cycles. MiXCR was run by TCRdb on the 5' RACE reads, yielding one entry per CDR3 protein. Of 700,000 to 850,000 distinct CDR3 sequences in the sample, less than 70% were seen once. This clonotype came up a few times. V lost 2 bases to trimming and J lost 8 bases, with 10 bases between them. The CDR3 is made up of 12 amino acids. The germline gives CDR1 SGHTS, CDR2 YDEGEE. Input material: blood. The chain recombines TRBV5-8 with TRBJ1-2; D not resolved. This receptor was obtained from an elderly man in good health. The DNA of the CDR3 is TGTGCCAGCAGCTTAGCGGTTCGGGGCTACACCTTC. This codes for CASSLAVRGYTF. Looking up the rest from reference TRBV5-8 and TRBJ1-2 gives the full variable domain: EAGVTQSPTHLIKTRGQQATLRCSPISGHTSVYWYQQALGLGLQFLLWYDEGEERNRGNFPPRFSGRQFPNYSSELNVNALELEDSALYLCASSLAVRGYTFGSGTRLTVV.